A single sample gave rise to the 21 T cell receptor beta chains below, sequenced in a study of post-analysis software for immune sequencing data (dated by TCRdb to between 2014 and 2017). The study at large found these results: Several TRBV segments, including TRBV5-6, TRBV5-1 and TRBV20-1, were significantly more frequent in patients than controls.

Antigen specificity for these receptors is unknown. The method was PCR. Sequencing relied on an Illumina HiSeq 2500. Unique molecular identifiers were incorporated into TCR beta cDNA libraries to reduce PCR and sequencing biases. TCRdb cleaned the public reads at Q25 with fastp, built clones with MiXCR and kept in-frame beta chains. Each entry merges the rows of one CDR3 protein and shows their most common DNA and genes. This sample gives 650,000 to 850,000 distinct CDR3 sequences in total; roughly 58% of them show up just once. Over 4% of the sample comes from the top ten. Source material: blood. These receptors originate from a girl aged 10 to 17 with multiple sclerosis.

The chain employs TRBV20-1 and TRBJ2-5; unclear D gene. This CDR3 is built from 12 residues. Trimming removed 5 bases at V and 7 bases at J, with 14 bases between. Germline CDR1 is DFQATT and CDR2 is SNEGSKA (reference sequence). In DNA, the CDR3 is TGCAGTGCTCCCCGAGGCTCGGGGACCCAGTACTTC. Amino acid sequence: CSAPRGSGTQYF.

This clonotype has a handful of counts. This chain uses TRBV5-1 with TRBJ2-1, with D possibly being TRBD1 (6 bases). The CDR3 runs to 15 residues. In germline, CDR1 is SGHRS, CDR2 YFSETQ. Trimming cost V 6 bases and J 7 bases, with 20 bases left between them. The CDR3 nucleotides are TGCGCCAGCAACCAGATCGGAGGACAGCGTAATGAGCAGTTCTTC. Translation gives CASNQIGGQRNEQFF.

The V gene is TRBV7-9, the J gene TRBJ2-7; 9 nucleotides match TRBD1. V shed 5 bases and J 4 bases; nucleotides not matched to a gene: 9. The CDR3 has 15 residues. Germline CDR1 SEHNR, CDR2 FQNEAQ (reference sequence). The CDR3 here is CASSTTGTGTYEQYF. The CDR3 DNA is TGTGCCAGCAGCACGACCGGGACAGGGACGTACGAGCAGTACTTC.

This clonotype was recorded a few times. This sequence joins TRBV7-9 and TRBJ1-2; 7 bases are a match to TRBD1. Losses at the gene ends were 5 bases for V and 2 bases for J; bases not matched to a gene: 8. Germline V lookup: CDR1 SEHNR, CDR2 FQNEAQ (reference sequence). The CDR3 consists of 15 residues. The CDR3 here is CASSPLPTGNYGYTF. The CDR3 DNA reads TGTGCCAGCAGCCCACTACCGACAGGGAACTATGGCTACACCTTC.

CDR3 residues: CASSKTSGGYEQYF. In DNA form, the CDR3 reads TGTGCCAGCAGCAAGACTAGCGGGGGTTACGAGCAGTACTTC. This chain uses TRBV12-3 or TRBV12-4 with TRBJ2-7; 12 nucleotides match TRBD2. CDR3 size: 14 residues. V lost 6 bases, J lost 4 bases, and 4 bases stayed unmatched.

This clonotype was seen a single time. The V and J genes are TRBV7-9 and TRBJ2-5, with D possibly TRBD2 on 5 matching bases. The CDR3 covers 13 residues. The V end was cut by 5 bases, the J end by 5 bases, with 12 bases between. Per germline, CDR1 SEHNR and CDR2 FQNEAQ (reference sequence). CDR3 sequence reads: CASSNGLTETQYF. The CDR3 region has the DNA TGTGCCAGCAGCAACGGACTGACCGAGACCCAGTACTTC.

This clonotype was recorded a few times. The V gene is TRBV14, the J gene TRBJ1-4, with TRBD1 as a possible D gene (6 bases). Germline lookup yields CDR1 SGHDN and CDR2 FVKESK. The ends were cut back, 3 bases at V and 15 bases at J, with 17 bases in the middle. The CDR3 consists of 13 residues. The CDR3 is CASSQADSLRLFF. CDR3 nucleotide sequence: TGTGCCAGCAGCCAGGCGGACAGCCTGAGGTTGTTTTTT.

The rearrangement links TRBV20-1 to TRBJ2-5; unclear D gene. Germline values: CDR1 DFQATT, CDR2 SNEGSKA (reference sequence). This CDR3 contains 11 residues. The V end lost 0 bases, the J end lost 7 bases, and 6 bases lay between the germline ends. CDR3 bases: TGCAGTGCTAGAGACGGGTGGACCCAGTACTTC. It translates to CSARDGWTQYF.

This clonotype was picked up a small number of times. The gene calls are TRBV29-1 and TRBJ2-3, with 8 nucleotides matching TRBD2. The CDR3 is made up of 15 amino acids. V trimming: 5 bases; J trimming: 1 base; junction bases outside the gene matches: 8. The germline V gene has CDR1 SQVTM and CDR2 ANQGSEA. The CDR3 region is CSVSGETSGTDTQYF. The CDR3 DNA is TGCAGCGTTTCCGGGGAGACTAGCGGCACAGATACGCAGTATTTT.

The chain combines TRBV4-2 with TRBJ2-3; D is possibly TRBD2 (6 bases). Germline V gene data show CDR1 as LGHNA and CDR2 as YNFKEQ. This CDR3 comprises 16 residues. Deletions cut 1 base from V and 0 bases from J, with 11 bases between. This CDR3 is CASSQVSSGSTDTQYF. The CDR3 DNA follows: TGTGCCAGCAGCCAAGTCTCCAGCGGGAGCACAGATACGCAGTATTTT.

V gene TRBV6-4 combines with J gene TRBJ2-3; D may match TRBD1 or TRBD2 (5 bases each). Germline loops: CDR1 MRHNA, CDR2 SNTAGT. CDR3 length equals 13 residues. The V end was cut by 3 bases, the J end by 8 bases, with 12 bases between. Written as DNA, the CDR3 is TGTGCCAGCAGTGAAGGGACCTCTGGTACGCAGTATTTT. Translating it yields CASSEGTSGTQYF.

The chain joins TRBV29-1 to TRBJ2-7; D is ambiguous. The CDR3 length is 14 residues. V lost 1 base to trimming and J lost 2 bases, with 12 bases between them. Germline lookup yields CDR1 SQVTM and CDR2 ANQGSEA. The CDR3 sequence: CSVEGWGPTYEQYF. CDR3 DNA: TGCAGCGTTGAAGGTTGGGGTCCCACCTACGAGCAGTACTTC.

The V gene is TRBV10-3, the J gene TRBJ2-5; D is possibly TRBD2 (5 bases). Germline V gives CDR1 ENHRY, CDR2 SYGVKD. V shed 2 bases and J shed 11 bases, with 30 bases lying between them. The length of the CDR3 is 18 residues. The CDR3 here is CAISETGLNTLRGVEQYF. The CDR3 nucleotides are TGTGCCATCAGTGAGACCGGACTCAACACATTGAGAGGTGTGGAGCAGTACTTC.

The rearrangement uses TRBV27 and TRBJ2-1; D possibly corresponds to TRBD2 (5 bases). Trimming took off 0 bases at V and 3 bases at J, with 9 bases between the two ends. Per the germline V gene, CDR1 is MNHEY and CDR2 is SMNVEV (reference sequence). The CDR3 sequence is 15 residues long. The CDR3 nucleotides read TGTGCCAGCAGTTTATCCGGGAACGGCTACAATGAGCAGTTCTTC. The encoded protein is CASSLSGNGYNEQFF.

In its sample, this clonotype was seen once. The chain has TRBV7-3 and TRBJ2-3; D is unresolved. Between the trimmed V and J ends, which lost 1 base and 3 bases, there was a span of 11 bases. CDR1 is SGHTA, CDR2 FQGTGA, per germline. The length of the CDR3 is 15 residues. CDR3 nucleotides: TGTGCCAGCAGCTTAAGCCGCACTGGTACAGATACGCAGTATTTT. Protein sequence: CASSLSRTGTDTQYF.

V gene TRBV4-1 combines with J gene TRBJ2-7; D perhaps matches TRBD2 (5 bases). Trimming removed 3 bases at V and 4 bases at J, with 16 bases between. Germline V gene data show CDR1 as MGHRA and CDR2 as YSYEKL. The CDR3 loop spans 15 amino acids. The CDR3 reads CASSQSPMTGYEQYF. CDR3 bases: TGCGCCAGCAGCCAGAGTCCGATGACGGGATACGAGCAGTACTTC.

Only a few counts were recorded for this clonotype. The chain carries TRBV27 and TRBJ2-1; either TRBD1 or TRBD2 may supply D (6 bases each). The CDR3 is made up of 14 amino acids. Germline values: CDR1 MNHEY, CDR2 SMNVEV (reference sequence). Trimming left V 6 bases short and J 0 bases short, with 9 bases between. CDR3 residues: CASRGGASYNEQFF. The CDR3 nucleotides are TGTGCCAGCAGGGGGGGCGCCTCCTACAATGAGCAGTTCTTC.

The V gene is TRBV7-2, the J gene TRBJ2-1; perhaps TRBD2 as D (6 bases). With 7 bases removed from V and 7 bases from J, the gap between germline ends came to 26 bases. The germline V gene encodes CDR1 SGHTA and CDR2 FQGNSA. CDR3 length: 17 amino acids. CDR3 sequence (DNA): TGTGCCAGCAATCGTAGGGGAGGAAGCAACAGAATGAATGAGCAGTTCTTC. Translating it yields CASNRRGGSNRMNEQFF.

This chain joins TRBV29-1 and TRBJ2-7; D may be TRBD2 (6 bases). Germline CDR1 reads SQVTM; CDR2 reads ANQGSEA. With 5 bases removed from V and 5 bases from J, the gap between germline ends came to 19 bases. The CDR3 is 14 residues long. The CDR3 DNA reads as TGCAGCGTTTACTCCGGGCGGGATGGCAACGAGCAGTACTTC. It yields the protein CSVYSGRDGNEQYF.

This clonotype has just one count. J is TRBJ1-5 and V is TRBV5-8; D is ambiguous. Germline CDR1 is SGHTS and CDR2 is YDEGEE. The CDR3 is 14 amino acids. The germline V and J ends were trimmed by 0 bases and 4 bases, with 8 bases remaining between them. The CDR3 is CASSLASVNQPQHF. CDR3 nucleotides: TGTGCCAGCAGCTTGGCCTCGGTTAATCAGCCCCAGCATTTT.

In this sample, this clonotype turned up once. The DNA of the CDR3 is TGTGCCAGCAGCAACGTGGGTGCAGTACAAGAGACCCAGTACTTC. Translated: CASSNVGAVQETQYF. The V call is TRBV7-8, the J call TRBJ2-5; D is unresolved. Germline V gene sequence: CDR1 SGHVS, CDR2 FQNEAQ. The CDR3 sequence is 15 residues long. The V gene lost 5 bases and the J gene lost 2 bases, with 15 bases spanning the gap. The full variable domain, its missing parts supplied by reference TRBV7-8 and TRBJ2-5, is GAGVSQSPRYKVAKRGQDVALRCDPISGHVSLFWYQQALGQGPEFLTYFQNEAQLDKSGLPSDRFFAERPEGSVSTLKIQRTQQEDSAVYLCASSNVGAVQETQYFGPGTRLLVL.